The 18 T cell receptor beta chains reported below all come from one sample, sequenced in a study of cytomegalovirus exposure and HLA in healthy donors. A multiplex PCR was run with 60 Vbeta primers and 13 Jbeta primers. Sequenced by immunoSEQ multiplex PCR; TCRdb stores in-frame clones only, minus some. The data show 150,000 to 200,000 clones, with about 62% seen just once and less than 3% held by the top ten. The sequencing sample was made of PBMCs. Receptors originate from a man aged 35 to 55 in good health and CMV-seronegative.

Only one count was recorded for this clone. This chain connects TRBV9 to TRBJ2-5; D gene uncertain. This CDR3 is 14 amino acids long. Germline V gives CDR1 SGDLS, CDR2 YYNGEE. The V gene lost 0 bases and the J gene lost 3 bases, with 9 bases spanning the gap. CDR3 region: CASSVGPQKETQYF. The CDR3 DNA sequence: TGTGCCAGCAGCGTAGGGCCGCAGAAAGAGACCCAGTACTTC.

In nucleotides, the CDR3 is TGTGCCAGCAACCTACAGGGTGGACAGCCCCAGCATTTT. It translates to CASNLQGGQPQHF. The chain has TRBV6-1 and TRBJ1-5; D might be TRBD1 (6 bases). Trimming took off 7 bases at V and 7 bases at J, with 14 bases between the two ends. The germline gives CDR1 MNHNS, CDR2 SASEGT. This CDR3 has 13 residues.

The V and J genes are TRBV13 and TRBJ2-7; TRBD1 is a possible D gene (6 bases). This CDR3 contains 15 residues. CDR1 PRHDT and CDR2 FYEKMQ come from the germline V gene (reference sequence). V was cut by 5 bases and J by 3 bases, with 17 bases left in between. The CDR3 region has the DNA TGTGCCAGCAGCCCGGCAGGGTTGGGACACTACGAGCAGTACTTC. Translation gives CASSPAGLGHYEQYF.

The chain recombines TRBV7-2 with TRBJ2-1; 8 positions match TRBD1. The V gene's germline CDR1 is SGHTA and CDR2 FQGNSA. Trimming took 5 bases from V and 1 from J; bases not matched to a gene: 1. CDR3 length: 14 residues. As DNA, the CDR3 is TGTGCCAGCAGCACAGGGGGGTCCTACAATGAGCAGTTCTTC. Protein sequence: CASSTGGSYNEQFF. The entire variable domain, with the rest obtained from reference TRBV7-2 and TRBJ2-1, is as follows: GAGVSQSPSNKVTEKGKDVELRCDPISGHTALYWYRQSLGQGLEFLIYFQGNSAPDKSGLPSDRFSAERTGGSVSTLTIQRTQQEDSAVYLCASSTGGSYNEQFFGPGTRLTVL.

Points on this clone: Within the sample, other DNA sequences also encode this same CDR3. The rearrangement links TRBV27 to TRBJ2-3, with D possibly matching TRBD2 (6 bases). Trimming cost V 3 bases and J 6 bases, with 10 bases left between them. The germline gives CDR1 MNHEY, CDR2 SMNVEV (reference sequence). This CDR3 contains 13 residues. This CDR3 is CASSFGGGDTQYF. The CDR3 region has the DNA TGTGCCAGCAGTTTCGGGGGTGGGGATACGCAGTATTTT.

The chain carries TRBV7-9 and TRBJ2-7, with D hard to call. V shed 5 bases and J shed 2 bases, with 4 bases lying between them. Germline values: CDR1 SEHNR, CDR2 FQNEAQ (reference sequence). The CDR3 has 11 residues. In nucleotides, the CDR3 is TGTGCCAGCAGCGCTACCTACGAGCAGTACTTC. Translating gives CASSATYEQYF.

CDR3 amino acids: CASSPRTGGASGANVLTF. For the CDR3, the DNA is TGCGCCAGCAGCCCCAGGACAGGGGGCGCATCTGGGGCCAACGTCCTGACTTTC. The V and J genes are TRBV5-1 and TRBJ2-6; 11 nucleotides line up with TRBD1. Losses at the gene ends were 4 bases for V and 1 base for J; bases not matched to a gene: 7. Germline V gives CDR1 SGHRS, CDR2 YFSETQ. CDR3 length: 18 amino acids.

This clone was seen a handful of times. The chain has TRBV5-1 and TRBJ1-4; 9 bases map to TRBD1. This CDR3 comprises 15 residues. The V segment lost 6 bases and the J segment 5 bases; nucleotides outside the gene matches: 8. CDR1 SGHRS and CDR2 YFSETQ come from the germline V gene. The CDR3 is CASTPGQGRNEKLFF. The CDR3 bases are TGCGCCAGCACCCCCGGACAGGGGAGGAATGAAAAACTGTTTTTT.

This chain joins TRBV7-8 and TRBJ1-4; TRBD1 matches 8 bases. The germline V gene has CDR1 SGHVS and CDR2 FQNEAQ. CDR3 length equals 15 residues. After removal of 2 bases from V and 8 bases from J, the junction contained 7 bases not matched to a gene. The CDR3 DNA reads as TGTGCCAGCAGCTTAAGGGGCAGGGGGCCGGAAAAACTGTTTTTT. It specifies CASSLRGRGPEKLFF.

J is TRBJ1-1 and V is TRBV29-1, with 8 bases matching TRBD1. V shed 3 bases, J shed 1 base, and the junction held 4 bases outside the gene matches. CDR1 and CDR2 from the germline V gene are SQVTM and ANQGSEA. This CDR3 spans 14 amino acids. CDR3 bases: TGCAGCGTTGACGACGGACAGGGGAACACTGAAGCTTTCTTT. It is translated as CSVDDGQGNTEAFF. The complete variable domain, with remaining parts taken from reference TRBV29-1 and TRBJ1-1, reads SAVISQKPSRDICQRGTSLTIQCQVDSQVTMMFWYRQQPGQSLTLIATANQGSEATYESGFVIDKFPISRPNLTFSTLTVSNMSPEDSSIYLCSVDDGQGNTEAFFGQGTRLTVV.

This clone came up a few times. The CDR3 bases are TGTGCCAGCAGCTTAGGTCCCTCTAGCGGTGAGCAGTTCTTC. This encodes CASSLGPSSGEQFF. The chain joins TRBV7-3 to TRBJ2-1, with 7 bases matching TRBD2. The trim removed 2 bases at V and 9 bases at J, leaving 7 bases unmatched. Germline V gives CDR1 SGHTA, CDR2 FQGTGA. CDR3 length: 14 amino acids.

This clone was seen more than once but under ten times. The chain uses TRBV6-6 and TRBJ2-6; tentatively, D is TRBD2 (6 bases). V was pared by 7 bases and J by 3 bases, with 10 bases between. Germline loops: CDR1 MNHNY, CDR2 SVGAGI (reference sequence). The CDR3 length is 14 residues. CDR3 loop: CASNREFGANVLTF. The CDR3 DNA is TGTGCCAGCAACCGGGAGTTTGGGGCCAACGTCCTGACTTTC.

The chain recombines TRBV11-2 with TRBJ2-2; D is unclear. Trimming stripped 0 bases from V and 9 bases from J, with 5 bases between. Germline V gene data show CDR1 as SGHAT and CDR2 as FQNNGV. The CDR3 is made up of 12 amino acids. The CDR3 nucleotides read TGTGCCAGCAGCTTAGATCTCTGGGAGCTGTTTTTT. Translation gives CASSLDLWELFF.

CDR3 protein: CASSVDLWGDYGYTF. CDR3 in DNA: TGTGCCAGCAGCGTAGATTTGTGGGGGGACTATGGCTACACCTTC. The chain carries TRBV9 and TRBJ1-2, with D possibly matching TRBD1 (5 bases). The germline V gene encodes CDR1 SGDLS and CDR2 YYNGEE. This CDR3 comprises 15 residues. V gave up 0 bases and J gave up 3 bases, with 12 bases separating them.

The CDR3 nucleotides read TGTGCCAGCAGCTTAGTCTTGTCTCCGGGACAGAGCTCCTACGAGCAGTACTTC. Its translation is CASSLVLSPGQSSYEQYF. The chain links TRBV7-9 to TRBJ2-5; 7 positions match TRBD1. The J call may not be correct, given that the DNA end is closer to TRBJ2-7. The CDR3 length is 18 residues. Germline V CDR1 and CDR2: SEHNR, FQNEAQ (reference sequence).

Worth noting for this clone: The junction differs from germline at one of its ends, possibly a read error. This sequence joins TRBV6-1 and TRBJ2-2; possibly TRBD2 for D (7 bases). From germline, CDR1 is MNHNS and CDR2 SASEGT. The CDR3 is made up of 15 amino acids. CDR3 in amino acids: CASSARGGNAGELFF. The CDR3 nucleotides read TGTGCCAGCAGTGCTAGGGGGGGGAACGCCGGGGAGCTGTTTTTT.

The chain uses TRBV11-1 and TRBJ2-1, with 11 bases lining up with TRBD2. Germline values: CDR1 SGHAT, CDR2 FQDESV (reference sequence). The CDR3 length is 15 residues. V dropped 5 bases and J dropped 4; count of bases not matched to a gene: 4. CDR3 DNA sequence: TGTGCCAGCAGCCCCGGGACTAGCGGTTACAATGAGCAGTTCTTC. Translating gives CASSPGTSGYNEQFF. Filled out from reference TRBV11-1 and TRBJ2-1, the complete variable domain reads EAEVAQSPRYKITEKSQAVAFWCDPISGHATLYWYRQILGQGPELLVQFQDESVVDDSQLPKDRFSAERLKGVDSTLKIQPAELGDSAMYLCASSPGTSGYNEQFFGPGTRLTVL.

This clone was counted a few times. This chain joins TRBV5-1 and TRBJ2-2; TRBD2 agrees at 10 bases. This CDR3 region has 17 residues. V was clipped by 6 bases and J by 4 bases; unmatched bases: 12. The germline CDR1 and CDR2 sequences are SGHRS and YFSETQ. The CDR3: CASTLWGASGSTGELFF. Written as DNA, the CDR3 is TGCGCCAGCACCCTGTGGGGGGCTAGCGGGAGCACCGGGGAGCTGTTTTTT.